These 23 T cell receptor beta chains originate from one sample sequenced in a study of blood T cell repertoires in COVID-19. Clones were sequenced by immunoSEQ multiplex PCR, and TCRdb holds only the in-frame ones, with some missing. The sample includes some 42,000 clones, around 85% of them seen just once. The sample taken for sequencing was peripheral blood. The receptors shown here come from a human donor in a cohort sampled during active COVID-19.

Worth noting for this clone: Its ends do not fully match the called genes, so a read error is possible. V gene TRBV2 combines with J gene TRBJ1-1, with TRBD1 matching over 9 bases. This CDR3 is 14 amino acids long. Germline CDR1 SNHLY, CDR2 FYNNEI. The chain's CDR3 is CASRAGQGPTGAFF. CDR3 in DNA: TGTGCCAGCAGGGCGGGACAGGGTCCAACTGGAGCTTTCTTT.

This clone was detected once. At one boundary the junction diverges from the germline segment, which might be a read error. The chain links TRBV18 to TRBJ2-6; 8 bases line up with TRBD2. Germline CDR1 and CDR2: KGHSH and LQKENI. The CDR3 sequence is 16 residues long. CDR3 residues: CARSRDGGAGANVLTF. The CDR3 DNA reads TGTGCCCGCTCCCGCGACGGGGGGGCCGGGGCCAACGTCCTGACTTTC.

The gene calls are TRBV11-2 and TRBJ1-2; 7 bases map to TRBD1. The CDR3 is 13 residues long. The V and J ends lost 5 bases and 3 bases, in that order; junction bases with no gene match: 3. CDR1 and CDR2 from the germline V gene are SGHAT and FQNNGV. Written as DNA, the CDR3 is TGTGCCAGCAGCCGACAGGGCGACTATGGCTACACCTTC. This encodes CASSRQGDYGYTF. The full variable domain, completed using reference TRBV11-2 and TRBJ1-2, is EAGVAQSPRYKIIEKRQSVAFWCNPISGHATLYWYQQILGQGPKLLIQFQNNGVVDDSQLPKDRFSAERLKGVDSTLKIQPAKLEDSAVYLCASSRQGDYGYTFGSGTRLTVV.

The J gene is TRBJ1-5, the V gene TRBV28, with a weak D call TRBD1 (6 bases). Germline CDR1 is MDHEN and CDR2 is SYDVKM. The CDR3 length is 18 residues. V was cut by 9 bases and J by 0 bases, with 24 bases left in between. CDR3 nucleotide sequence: TGTGCCAGAAATGGGGATGGACAGCCACTCTATAGCAATCAGCCCCAGCATTTT. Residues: CARNGDGQPLYSNQPQHF.

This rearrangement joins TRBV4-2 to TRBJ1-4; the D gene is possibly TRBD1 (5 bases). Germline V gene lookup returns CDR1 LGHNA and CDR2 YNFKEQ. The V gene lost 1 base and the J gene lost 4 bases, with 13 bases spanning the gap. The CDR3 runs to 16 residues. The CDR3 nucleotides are TGTGCCAGCAGCCAAGCGGGCGCGACAGTTAATGAAAAACTGTTTTTT. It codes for CASSQAGATVNEKLFF.

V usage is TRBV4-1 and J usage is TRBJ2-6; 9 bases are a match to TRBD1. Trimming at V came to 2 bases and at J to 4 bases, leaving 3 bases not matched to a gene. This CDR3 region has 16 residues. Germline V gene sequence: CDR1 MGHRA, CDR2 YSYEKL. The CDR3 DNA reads TGCGCCAGCAGCCAAAACAGGGGGCTGGGGGCCAACGTCCTGACTTTC. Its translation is CASSQNRGLGANVLTF.

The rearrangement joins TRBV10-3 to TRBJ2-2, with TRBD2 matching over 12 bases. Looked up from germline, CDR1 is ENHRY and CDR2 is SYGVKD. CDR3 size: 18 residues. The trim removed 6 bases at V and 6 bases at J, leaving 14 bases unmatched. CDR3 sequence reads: CAIRPRLASGGASGELFF. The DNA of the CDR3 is TGTGCCATCAGGCCCCGGTTGGCTAGCGGGGGGGCTTCCGGGGAGCTGTTTTTT.

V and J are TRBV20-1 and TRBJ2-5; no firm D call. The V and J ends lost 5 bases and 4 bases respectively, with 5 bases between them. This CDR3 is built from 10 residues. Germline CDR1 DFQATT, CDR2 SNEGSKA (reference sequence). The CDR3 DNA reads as TGCAGTGCTTGGGCAGAGACCCAGTACTTC. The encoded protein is CSAWAETQYF.

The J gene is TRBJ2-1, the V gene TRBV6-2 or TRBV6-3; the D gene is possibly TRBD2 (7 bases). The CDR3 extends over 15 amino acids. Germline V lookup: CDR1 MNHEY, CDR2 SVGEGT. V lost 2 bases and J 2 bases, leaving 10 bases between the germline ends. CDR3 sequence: CASSYVGGPYNEQFF. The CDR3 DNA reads TGTGCCAGCAGTTACGTCGGGGGGCCCTACAATGAGCAGTTCTTC.

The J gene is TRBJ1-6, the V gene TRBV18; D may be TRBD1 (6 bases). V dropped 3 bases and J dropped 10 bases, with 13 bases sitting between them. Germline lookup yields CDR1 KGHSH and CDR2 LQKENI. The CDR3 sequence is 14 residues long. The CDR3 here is CASSPTDSYSPLHF. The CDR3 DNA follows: TGTGCCAGCTCACCGACGGACAGTTACTCACCCCTCCACTTT.

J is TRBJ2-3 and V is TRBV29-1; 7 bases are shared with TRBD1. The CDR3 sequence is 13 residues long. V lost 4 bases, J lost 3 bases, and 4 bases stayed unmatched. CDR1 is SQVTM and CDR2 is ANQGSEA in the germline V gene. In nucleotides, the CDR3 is TGCAGCGTTGGACAGGGTCAAACAGATACGCAGTATTTT. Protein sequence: CSVGQGQTDTQYF.

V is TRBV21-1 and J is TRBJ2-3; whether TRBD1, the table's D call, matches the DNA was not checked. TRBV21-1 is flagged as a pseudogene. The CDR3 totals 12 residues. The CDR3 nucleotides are TGTGCCAGGGACAGAGCAGGCGATACGCAGTATTTT. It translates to CARDRAGDTQYF.

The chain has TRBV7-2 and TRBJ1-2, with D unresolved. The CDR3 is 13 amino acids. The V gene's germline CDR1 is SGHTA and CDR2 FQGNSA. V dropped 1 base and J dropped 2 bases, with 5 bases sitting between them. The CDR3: CASSLDTNYGYTF. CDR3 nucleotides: TGTGCCAGCAGCTTAGACACCAACTATGGCTACACCTTC.

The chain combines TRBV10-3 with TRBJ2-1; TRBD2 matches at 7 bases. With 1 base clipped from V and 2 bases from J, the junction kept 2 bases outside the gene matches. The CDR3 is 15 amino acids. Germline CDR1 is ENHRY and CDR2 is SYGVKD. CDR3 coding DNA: TGTGCCATCAGTGAGTGGACTAGAACCTACAATGAGCAGTTCTTC. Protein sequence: CAISEWTRTYNEQFF.

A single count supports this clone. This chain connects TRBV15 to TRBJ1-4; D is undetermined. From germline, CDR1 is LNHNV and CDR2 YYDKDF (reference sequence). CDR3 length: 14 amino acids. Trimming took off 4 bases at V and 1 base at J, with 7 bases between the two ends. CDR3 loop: CATSNSLTNEKLFF. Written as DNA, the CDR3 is TGTGCCACCAGCAACAGTTTAACTAATGAAAAACTGTTTTTT.

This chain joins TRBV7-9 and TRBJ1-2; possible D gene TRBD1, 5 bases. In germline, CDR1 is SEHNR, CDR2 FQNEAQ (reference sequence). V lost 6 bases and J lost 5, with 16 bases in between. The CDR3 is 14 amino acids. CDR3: CASSTQGPGYGYTF. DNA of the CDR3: TGTGCCAGCAGTACCCAGGGTCCTGGTTATGGCTACACCTTC.

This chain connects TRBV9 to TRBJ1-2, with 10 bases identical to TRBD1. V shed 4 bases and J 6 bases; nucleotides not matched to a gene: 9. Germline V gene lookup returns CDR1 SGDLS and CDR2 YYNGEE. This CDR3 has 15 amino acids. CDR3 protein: CASSPRTGGGDGYTF. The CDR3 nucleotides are TGTGCCAGCAGCCCGCGGACAGGGGGAGGTGATGGCTACACCTTC.

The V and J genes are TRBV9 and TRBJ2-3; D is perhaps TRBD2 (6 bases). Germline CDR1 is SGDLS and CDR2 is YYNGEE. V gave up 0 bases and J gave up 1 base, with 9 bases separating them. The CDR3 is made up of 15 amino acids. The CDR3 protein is CASSVGGAGTDTQYF. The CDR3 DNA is TGTGCCAGCAGCGTAGGCGGGGCGGGCACAGATACGCAGTATTTT.

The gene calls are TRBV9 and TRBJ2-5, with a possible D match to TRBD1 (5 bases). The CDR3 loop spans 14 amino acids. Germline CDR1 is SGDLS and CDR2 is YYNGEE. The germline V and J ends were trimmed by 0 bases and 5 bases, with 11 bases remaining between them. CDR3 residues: CASSVAQGIETQYF. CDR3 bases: TGTGCCAGCAGCGTAGCCCAGGGTATCGAGACCCAGTACTTC.

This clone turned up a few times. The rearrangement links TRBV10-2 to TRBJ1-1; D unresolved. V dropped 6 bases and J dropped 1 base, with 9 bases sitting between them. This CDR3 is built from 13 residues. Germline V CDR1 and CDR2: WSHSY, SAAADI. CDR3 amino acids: CASRQPTNTEAFF. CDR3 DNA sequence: TGCGCCAGCAGACAGCCTACGAACACTGAAGCTTTCTTT.

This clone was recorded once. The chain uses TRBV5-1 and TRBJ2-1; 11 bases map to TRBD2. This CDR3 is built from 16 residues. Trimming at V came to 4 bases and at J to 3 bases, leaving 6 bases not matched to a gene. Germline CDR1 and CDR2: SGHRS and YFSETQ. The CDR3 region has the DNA TGCGCCAGCAGCCCGACTAGCGGGGCTGTCTACAATGAGCAGTTCTTC. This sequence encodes CASSPTSGAVYNEQFF. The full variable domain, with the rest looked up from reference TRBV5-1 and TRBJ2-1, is KAGVTQTPRYLIKTRGQQVTLSCSPISGHRSVSWYQQTPGQGLQFLFEYFSETQRNKGNFPGRFSGRQFSNSRSEMNVSTLELGDSALYLCASSPTSGAVYNEQFFGPGTRLTVL.

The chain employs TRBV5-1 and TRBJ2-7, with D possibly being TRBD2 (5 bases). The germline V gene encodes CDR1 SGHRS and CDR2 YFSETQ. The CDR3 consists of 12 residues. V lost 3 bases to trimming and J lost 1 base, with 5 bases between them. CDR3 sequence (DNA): TGCGCCAGCAGCTCGGGATCCTACGAGCAGTACTTC. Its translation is CASSSGSYEQYF.

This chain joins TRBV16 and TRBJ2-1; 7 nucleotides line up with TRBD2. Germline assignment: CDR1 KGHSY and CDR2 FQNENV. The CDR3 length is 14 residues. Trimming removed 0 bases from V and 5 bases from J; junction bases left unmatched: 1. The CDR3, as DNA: TGTGCCAGCAGCCAATCGGGAGGGAACAATGAGCAGTTCTTC. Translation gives CASSQSGGNNEQFF.